This TCR beta chain was sequenced in a study of cytomegalovirus exposure and HLA in healthy donors. General study findings and limits: It was shown in a later analysis that HLA-associated TCR beta chains were more clonally expanded than other, equally common chains. Researchers reported in a later analysis that common viral pathogens appeared linked to several top clusters. Sequence variants that were highly shared formed a cluster that was likely a sequencing artifact. Reports described diagnosis of cytomegalovirus status by the classifier as highly specific and sensitive.

Primers included in the PCR were 60 Vbeta and 13 Jbeta primers. Libraries were prepared by immunoSEQ multiplex PCR; TCRdb keeps only in-frame clonotypes and omits some of them. The data hold about 140,000 clones, with 60% to 80% observed a single time. Note on this clone: The antigen is not known.

Deletions cut 4 bases from V and 0 bases from J, with 5 bases between. Germline V gives CDR1 GTSNPN, CDR2 SVGIG (reference sequence). The CDR3 is made up of 12 amino acids. The receptor was isolated from a man aged 18-30 years in good health and CMV-seronegative. The V and J genes are TRBV30 and TRBJ2-3; D gene uncertain. Sequenced sample: PBMCs. CDR3 sequence (DNA): TGTGCCTGGATTTCGAGCACAGATACGCAGTATTTT. Protein: CAWISSTDTQYF.